This is a list of T cell receptor beta chains from one sample in a study of blood T cell repertoires in COVID-19. Libraries were prepared by immunoSEQ multiplex PCR; TCRdb keeps only in-frame clonotypes and omits some of them. Of roughly 77,000 clones listed, over 80% are singletons. Sequences were obtained from peripheral blood. The receptor set was obtained from a woman aged 80 or older with active COVID-19. Both conserved end residues are part of each CDR3.

CDR3aa: CASSYSPGLFGEQYF; j_gene: TRBJ2-7; v_gene: TRBV6-5; len: 15
CDR3aa: CASSPGTGSFGYTF; j_gene: TRBJ1-2; v_gene: TRBV14; len: 14
CDR3aa: CASTPWDRRTDTQYF; j_gene: TRBJ2-3; v_gene: TRBV5-1; len: 15
CDR3aa: CASRGGQGTNSPLHF; j_gene: TRBJ1-6; v_gene: TRBV28; len: 15
CDR3aa: CASSRTGGDQPQHF; j_gene: TRBJ1-5; v_gene: TRBV7-2; len: 14
CDR3aa: CASLGQGVVNEQFF; j_gene: TRBJ2-1; v_gene: TRBV27; len: 14
CDR3aa: CASSFHRETSGGYQETQYF; j_gene: TRBJ2-5; v_gene: TRBV7-2; len: 19
CDR3aa: CASRTGDHLSYEQYF; j_gene: TRBJ2-7; v_gene: TRBV5-1; len: 15
CDR3aa: CASSPGRASTDTQYF; j_gene: TRBJ2-3; v_gene: TRBV18; len: 15
CDR3aa: CASSLSGDNSPLHF; j_gene: TRBJ1-6; v_gene: TRBV7-3; len: 14
CDR3aa: CASSVRLAGTYNEQFF; j_gene: TRBJ2-1; v_gene: TRBV28; len: 16
CDR3aa: CASSIEGRVTDTQYF; j_gene: TRBJ2-3; v_gene: TRBV19; len: 15
CDR3aa: CSASGDRAYNEQFF; j_gene: TRBJ2-1; v_gene: TRBV20-1; len: 14
CDR3aa: CSASSTTYEQYF; j_gene: TRBJ2-7; v_gene: TRBV20-1; len: 12
CDR3aa: CASSTSGSSYWNEQYF; j_gene: TRBJ2-7; v_gene: TRBV28; len: 16
CDR3aa: CASSLVWQGIQETQYF; j_gene: TRBJ2-5; v_gene: TRBV11-2; len: 16
CDR3aa: CASSLSIRTSGEPTYEQYF; j_gene: TRBJ2-7; v_gene: TRBV7-2; len: 19
CDR3aa: CSVGGLAGIIGELFF; j_gene: TRBJ2-2; v_gene: TRBV29-1; len: 15
CDR3aa: CATSPGRQETQYF; j_gene: TRBJ2-5; v_gene: TRBV24-1; len: 13
CDR3aa: CASSIDPWTGDVYF; j_gene: TRBJ2-7; v_gene: TRBV19; len: 14
CDR3aa: CASSEGGLITGELFF; j_gene: TRBJ2-2; v_gene: TRBV2; len: 15
CDR3aa: CASSSSRGGTDTQYF; j_gene: TRBJ2-3; v_gene: TRBV5-1; len: 15
CDR3aa: CASSLEKGVGNTEAFF; j_gene: TRBJ1-1; v_gene: TRBV5-1; len: 16
CDR3aa: CATSPGQAGGADTQYF; j_gene: TRBJ2-3; v_gene: TRBV15; len: 16
CDR3aa: CASSYSGATHYGYTF; j_gene: TRBJ1-2; v_gene: TRBV6-5; len: 15
CDR3aa: CASSYLSSGGNEQFF; j_gene: TRBJ2-1; v_gene: TRBV6-5; len: 15
CDR3aa: CASSSPTIAGGDNEQFF; j_gene: TRBJ2-1; v_gene: TRBV6-2/TRBV6-3; len: 17
CDR3aa: CASSPIRSLPYEQYF; j_gene: TRBJ2-7; v_gene: TRBV18; len: 15
CDR3aa: CASSYRGDRGYTGELFF; j_gene: TRBJ2-2; v_gene: TRBV6-2/TRBV6-3; len: 17
CDR3aa: CASSADRANQPQHF; j_gene: TRBJ1-5; v_gene: TRBV7-2; len: 14
CDR3aa: CASTPGRDRVRGYTF; j_gene: TRBJ1-2; v_gene: TRBV28; len: 15
CDR3aa: CASSIWSREGTEAFF; j_gene: TRBJ1-1; v_gene: TRBV19; len: 15
CDR3aa: CASSLGRANTGELFF; j_gene: TRBJ2-2; v_gene: TRBV5-1; len: 15
CDR3aa: CASSTPGTRETQYF; j_gene: TRBJ2-5; v_gene: TRBV19; len: 14
CDR3aa: CASSAHRGVYNEQFF; j_gene: TRBJ2-1; v_gene: TRBV7-2; len: 15
CDR3aa: CASSEGSAGYTF; j_gene: TRBJ1-2; v_gene: TRBV3-1/TRBV3-2; len: 12
CDR3aa: CATSSSTSGRFDTQYF; j_gene: TRBJ2-3; v_gene: TRBV15; len: 16
CDR3aa: CASSLGLAGVYEQYF; j_gene: TRBJ2-7; v_gene: TRBV5-6; len: 15
CDR3aa: CASSQLGTEGEQYF; j_gene: TRBJ2-7; v_gene: TRBV28; len: 14
CDR3aa: CSAQTGGNQPQHF; j_gene: TRBJ1-5; v_gene: TRBV29-1; len: 13
CDR3aa: CSASDPGTSSYNEQFF; j_gene: TRBJ2-1; v_gene: TRBV20-1; len: 16
CDR3aa: CASSLRLNTGELFF; j_gene: TRBJ2-2; v_gene: TRBV5-4; len: 14
CDR3aa: CASSLVVSGRASITDTQYF; j_gene: TRBJ2-3; v_gene: TRBV7-6; len: 19
CDR3aa: CASSGRQGGQPQHF; j_gene: TRBJ1-5; v_gene: TRBV5-5; len: 14
CDR3aa: CASSSPGGGEQYF; j_gene: TRBJ2-7; v_gene: TRBV11-3; len: 13
CDR3aa: CASSPPGQGVDEQFF; j_gene: TRBJ2-1; v_gene: TRBV18; len: 15
CDR3aa: CASSPLAGESYEQYF; j_gene: TRBJ2-7; v_gene: TRBV5-1; len: 15
CDR3aa: CASSHQDRRISGNTIYF; j_gene: TRBJ1-3; v_gene: TRBV4-3; len: 17
CDR3aa: CASRTSGSFYEQFF; j_gene: TRBJ2-1; v_gene: TRBV19; len: 14
CDR3aa: CASTPSGESDTEAFF; j_gene: TRBJ1-1; v_gene: TRBV2; len: 15